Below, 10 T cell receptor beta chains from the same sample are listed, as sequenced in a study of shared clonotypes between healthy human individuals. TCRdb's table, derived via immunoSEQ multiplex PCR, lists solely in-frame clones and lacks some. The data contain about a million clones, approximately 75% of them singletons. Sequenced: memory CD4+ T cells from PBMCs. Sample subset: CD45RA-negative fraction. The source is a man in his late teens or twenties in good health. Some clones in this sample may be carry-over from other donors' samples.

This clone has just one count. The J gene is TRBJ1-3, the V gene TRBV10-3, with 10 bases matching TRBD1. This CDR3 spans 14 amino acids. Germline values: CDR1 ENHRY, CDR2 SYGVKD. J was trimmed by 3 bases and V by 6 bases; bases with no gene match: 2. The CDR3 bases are TGTGCCATCAGCGGGACAGGGGATGGAAACACCATATATTTT. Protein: CAISGTGDGNTIYF.

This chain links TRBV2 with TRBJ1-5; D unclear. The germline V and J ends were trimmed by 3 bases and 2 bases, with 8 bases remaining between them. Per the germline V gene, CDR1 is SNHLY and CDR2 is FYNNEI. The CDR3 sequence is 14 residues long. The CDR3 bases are TGTGCCAGCAGTGATGCGGTGCGCAATCAGCCCCAGCATTTT. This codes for CASSDAVRNQPQHF.

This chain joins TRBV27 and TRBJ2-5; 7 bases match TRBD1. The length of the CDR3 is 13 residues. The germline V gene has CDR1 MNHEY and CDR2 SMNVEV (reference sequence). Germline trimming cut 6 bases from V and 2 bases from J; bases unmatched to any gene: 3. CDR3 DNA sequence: TGTGCCAGCAGCAGGGGGTATCAAGAGACCCAGTACTTC. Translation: CASSRGYQETQYF.

The CDR3: CASSPKGGTTLAKNIQYF. For the CDR3, the DNA is TGTGCCAGCAGCCCCAAGGGGGGGACTACCCTAGCCAAAAACATTCAGTACTTC. The chain carries TRBV4-2 and TRBJ2-4; TRBD2 is a possible D gene (7 bases). Germline assignment: CDR1 LGHNA and CDR2 YNFKEQ. CDR3 size: 18 residues. The ends were cut back, 4 bases at V and 0 bases at J, with 19 bases in the middle.

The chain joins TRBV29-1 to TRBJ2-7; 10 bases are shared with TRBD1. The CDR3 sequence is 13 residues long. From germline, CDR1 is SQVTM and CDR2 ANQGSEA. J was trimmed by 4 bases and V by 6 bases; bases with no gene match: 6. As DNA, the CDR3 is TGCAGCGTCGGGCGACAGGGGGCTTACGAGCAGTACTTC. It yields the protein CSVGRQGAYEQYF.

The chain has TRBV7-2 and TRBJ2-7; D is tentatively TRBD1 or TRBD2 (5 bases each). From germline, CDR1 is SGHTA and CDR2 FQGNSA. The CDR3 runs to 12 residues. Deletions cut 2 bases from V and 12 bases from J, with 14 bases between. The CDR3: CASSLSGTSAYF. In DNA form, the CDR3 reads TGTGCCAGCAGCTTATCGGGGACCTCGGCGTACTTC.

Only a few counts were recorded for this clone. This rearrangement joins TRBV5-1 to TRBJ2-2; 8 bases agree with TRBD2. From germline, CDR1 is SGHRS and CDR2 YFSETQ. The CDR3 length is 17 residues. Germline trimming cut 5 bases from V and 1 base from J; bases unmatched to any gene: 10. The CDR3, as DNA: TGCGCCAGCAGGAGATCTTATAGCGGGAAGAACACCGGGGAGCTGTTTTTT. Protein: CASRRSYSGKNTGELFF.

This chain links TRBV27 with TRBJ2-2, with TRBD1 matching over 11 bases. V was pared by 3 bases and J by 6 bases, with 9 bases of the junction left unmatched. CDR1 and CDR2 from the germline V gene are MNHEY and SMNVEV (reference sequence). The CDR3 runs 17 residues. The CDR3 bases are TGTGCCAGCAGTTTTTCCCCCGGGACAGGGGGTCCCGGGGAGCTGTTTTTT. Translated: CASSFSPGTGGPGELFF.

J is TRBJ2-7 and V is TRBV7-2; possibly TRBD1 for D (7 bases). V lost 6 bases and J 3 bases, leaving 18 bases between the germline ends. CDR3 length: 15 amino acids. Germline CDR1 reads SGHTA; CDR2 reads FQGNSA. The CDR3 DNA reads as TGTGCCAGCAGTAGAACGAGCCAGGGGGGCTACGAGCAGTACTTC. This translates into CASSRTSQGGYEQYF. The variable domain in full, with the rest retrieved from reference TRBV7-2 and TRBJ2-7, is GAGVSQSPSNKVTEKGKDVELRCDPISGHTALYWYRQSLGQGLEFLIYFQGNSAPDKSGLPSDRFSAERTGGSVSTLTIQRTQQEDSAVYLCASSRTSQGGYEQYFGPGTRLTVT.

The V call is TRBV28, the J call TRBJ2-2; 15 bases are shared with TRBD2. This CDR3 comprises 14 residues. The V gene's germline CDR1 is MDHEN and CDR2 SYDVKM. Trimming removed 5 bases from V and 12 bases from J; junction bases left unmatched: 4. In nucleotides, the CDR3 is TGTGCCAGCAGTCCAGGGACTAGCGGGAGGAAGCTGTTTTTT. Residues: CASSPGTSGRKLFF.